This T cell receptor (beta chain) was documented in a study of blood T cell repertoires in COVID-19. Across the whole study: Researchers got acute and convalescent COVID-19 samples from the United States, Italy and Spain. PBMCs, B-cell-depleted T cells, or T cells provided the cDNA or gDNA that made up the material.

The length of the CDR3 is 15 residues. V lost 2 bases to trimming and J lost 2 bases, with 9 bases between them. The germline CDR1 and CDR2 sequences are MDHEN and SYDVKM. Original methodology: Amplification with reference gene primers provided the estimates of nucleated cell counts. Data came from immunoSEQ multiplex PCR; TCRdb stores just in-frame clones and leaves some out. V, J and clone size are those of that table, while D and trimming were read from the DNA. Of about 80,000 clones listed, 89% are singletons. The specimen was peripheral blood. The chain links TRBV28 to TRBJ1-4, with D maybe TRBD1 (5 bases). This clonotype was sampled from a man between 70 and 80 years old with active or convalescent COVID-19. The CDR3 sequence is CASSLTGRTNEKLFF. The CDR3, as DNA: TGTGCCAGCAGTTTAACAGGACGGACTAATGAAAAACTGTTTTTT.